The subject of this entry is one T cell receptor (beta chain). A second roughly 6 to 12 cycle PCR used barcoded and J-beta primers. TCRdb re-analysed the 5' RACE reads in MiXCR, keeping a single row per CDR3 protein. This sample yields approximately 600,000 distinct CDR3 sequences, of which roughly three fifths are seen a single time; 30% to 40% belongs to the top ten. The germline V gene encodes CDR1 SEHNR and CDR2 FQNEAQ (reference sequence). V lost 0 bases, J lost 7 bases, and 13 bases lay in between. CDR3 length: 15 residues. The sample belongs to a study of blood T cells in healthy people across ages.

Sequenced input: blood. The chain carries TRBV7-9 and TRBJ2-1, with D maybe TRBD2 (6 bases). The source of this sequence is a man aged 55 to 70 in good health. This CDR3 is CASSLAGGRANEQFF. CDR3 coding DNA: TGTGCCAGCAGCTTAGCGGGGGGTCGGGCAAATGAGCAGTTCTTC.